This T cell receptor (beta chain) was captured in a study of blood T cell repertoires in COVID-19. Study details: Specimens from acute and convalescent COVID-19 originated in the United States, Italy and Spain. The cDNA or gDNA used as material had been derived from T cells, B-cell-depleted T cells, or PBMCs.

In the original processing: How many nucleated cells were present was estimated from reference gene primer amplification. TCRdb's table, derived via immunoSEQ multiplex PCR, lists solely in-frame clones and lacks some. V and J calls and clone size follow that table, whereas D and trimming were derived from the DNA. Of over 200,000 clones in the sample, approximately 90% were seen once. Germline-derived CDR1 and CDR2 are ENHRY and SYGVKD. This CDR3 comprises 15 residues. The ends were cut back, 6 bases at V and 2 bases at J, with 11 bases in the middle. Seattle's cohort entered during active infection and was followed longitudinally.

The sample comprised peripheral blood. The receptor's source is a man aged 50 or older with COVID-19, enrolled during active disease. The chain carries TRBV10-3 and TRBJ1-6; D remains ambiguous. The CDR3 loop is CAISLSGTYNSPLHF. In nucleotides, the CDR3 is TGTGCCATCAGCCTCAGTGGCACCTATAATTCACCCCTCCACTTT.